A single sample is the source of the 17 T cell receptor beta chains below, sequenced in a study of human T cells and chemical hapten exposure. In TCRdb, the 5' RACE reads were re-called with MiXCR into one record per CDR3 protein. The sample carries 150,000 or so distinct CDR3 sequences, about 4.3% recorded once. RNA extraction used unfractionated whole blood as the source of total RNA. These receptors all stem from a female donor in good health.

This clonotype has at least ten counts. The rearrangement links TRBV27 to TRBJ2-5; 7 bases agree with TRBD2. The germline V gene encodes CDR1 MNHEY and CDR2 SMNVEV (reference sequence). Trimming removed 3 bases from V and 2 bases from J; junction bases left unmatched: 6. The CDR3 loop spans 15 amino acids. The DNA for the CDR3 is TGTGCCAGCAGTTTGCTAGCGGCAGGTCAAGAGACCCAGTACTTC. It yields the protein CASSLLAAGQETQYF.

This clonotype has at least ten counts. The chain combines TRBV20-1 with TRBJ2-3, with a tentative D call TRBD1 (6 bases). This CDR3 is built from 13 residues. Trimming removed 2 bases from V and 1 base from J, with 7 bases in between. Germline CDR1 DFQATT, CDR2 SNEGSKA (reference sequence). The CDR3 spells CSARRQGTDTQYF. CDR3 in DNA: TGCAGTGCTAGAAGACAGGGCACAGATACGCAGTATTTT.

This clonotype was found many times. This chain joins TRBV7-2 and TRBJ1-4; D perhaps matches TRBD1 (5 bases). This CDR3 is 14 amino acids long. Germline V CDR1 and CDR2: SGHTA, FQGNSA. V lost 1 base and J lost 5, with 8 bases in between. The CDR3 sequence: CASSLGGRNEKLFF. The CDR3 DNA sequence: TGTGCCAGCAGCTTAGGGGGACGGAATGAAAAACTGTTTTTT. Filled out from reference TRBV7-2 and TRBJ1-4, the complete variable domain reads GAGVSQSPSNKVTEKGKDVELRCDPISGHTALYWYRQSLGQGLEFLIYFQGNSAPDKSGLPSDRFSAERTGGSVSTLTIQRTQQEDSAVYLCASSLGGRNEKLFFGSGTQLSVL.

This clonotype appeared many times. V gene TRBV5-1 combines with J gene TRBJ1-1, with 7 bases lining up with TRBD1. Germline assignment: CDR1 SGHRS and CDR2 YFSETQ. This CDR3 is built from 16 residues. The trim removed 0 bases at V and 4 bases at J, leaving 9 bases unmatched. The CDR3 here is CASSLVVGGSGTEAFF. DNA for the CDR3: TGCGCCAGCAGCTTGGTAGTAGGGGGCTCAGGCACTGAAGCTTTCTTT.

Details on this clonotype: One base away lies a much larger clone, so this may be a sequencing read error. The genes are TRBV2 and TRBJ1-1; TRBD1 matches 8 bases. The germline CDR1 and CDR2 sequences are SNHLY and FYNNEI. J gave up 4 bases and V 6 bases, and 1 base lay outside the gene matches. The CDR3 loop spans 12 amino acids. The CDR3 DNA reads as TGTGCCAGCAGGGGGACAGGCACTGAAGCTTTCTTT. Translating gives CASRGTGTEAFF.

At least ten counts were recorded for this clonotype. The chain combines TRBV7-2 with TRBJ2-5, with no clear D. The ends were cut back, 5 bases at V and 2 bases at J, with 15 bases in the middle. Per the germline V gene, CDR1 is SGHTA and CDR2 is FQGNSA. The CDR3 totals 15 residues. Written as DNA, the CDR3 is TGTGCCAGCAGCCCCCAAGTATCCGGTCAAGAGACCCAGTACTTC. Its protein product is CASSPQVSGQETQYF.

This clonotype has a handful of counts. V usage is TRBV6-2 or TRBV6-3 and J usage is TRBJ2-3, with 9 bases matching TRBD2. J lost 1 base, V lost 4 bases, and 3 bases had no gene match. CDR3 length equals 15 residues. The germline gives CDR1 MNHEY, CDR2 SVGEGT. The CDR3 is CASSLAGGCTDTQYF. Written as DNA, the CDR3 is TGTGCCAGCAGTTTGGCGGGGGGGTGCACAGATACGCAGTATTTT.

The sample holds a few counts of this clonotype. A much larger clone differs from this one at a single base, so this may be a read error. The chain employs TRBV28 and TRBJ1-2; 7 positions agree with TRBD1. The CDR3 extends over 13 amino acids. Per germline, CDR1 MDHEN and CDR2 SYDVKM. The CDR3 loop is CAIYRGANYGDTF. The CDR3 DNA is TGTGCCATCTACAGGGGAGCTAACTATGGCGACACCTTC.

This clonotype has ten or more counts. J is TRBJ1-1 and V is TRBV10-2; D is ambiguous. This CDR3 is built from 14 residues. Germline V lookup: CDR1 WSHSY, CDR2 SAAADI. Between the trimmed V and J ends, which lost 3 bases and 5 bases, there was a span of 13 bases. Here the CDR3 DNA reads TGCGCCAGCAGTGATAGCCCGGGAGGGACTGAAGCTTTCTTT. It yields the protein CASSDSPGGTEAFF.

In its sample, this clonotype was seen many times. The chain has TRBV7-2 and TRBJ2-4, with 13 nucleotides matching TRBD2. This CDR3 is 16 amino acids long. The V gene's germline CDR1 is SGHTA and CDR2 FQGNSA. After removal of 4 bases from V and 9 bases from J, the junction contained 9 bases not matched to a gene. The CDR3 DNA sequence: TGTGCCAGCAGCTCCCTACTAGCGGGGGGGCGGAGCATTCAGTACTTC. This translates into CASSSLLAGGRSIQYF.

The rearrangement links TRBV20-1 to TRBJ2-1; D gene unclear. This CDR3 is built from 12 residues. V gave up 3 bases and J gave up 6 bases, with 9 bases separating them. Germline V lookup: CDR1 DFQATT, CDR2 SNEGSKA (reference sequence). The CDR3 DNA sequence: TGCAGTGCTAGCTTTTGGGTCAATGAGCAGTTCTTC. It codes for CSASFWVNEQFF.

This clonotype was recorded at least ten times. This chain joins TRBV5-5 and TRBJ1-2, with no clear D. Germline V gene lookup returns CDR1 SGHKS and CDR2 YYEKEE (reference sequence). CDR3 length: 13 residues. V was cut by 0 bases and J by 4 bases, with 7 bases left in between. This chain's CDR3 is CASSLEGSYGYTF. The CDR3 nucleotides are TGTGCCAGCAGCTTGGAAGGGTCCTATGGCTACACCTTC.

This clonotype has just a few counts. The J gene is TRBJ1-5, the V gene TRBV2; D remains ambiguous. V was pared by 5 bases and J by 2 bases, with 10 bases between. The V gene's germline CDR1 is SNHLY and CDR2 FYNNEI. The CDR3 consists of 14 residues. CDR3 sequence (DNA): TGTGCCAGCAGTTCCGCCCTCGGCAATCAGCCCCAGCATTTT. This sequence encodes CASSSALGNQPQHF.

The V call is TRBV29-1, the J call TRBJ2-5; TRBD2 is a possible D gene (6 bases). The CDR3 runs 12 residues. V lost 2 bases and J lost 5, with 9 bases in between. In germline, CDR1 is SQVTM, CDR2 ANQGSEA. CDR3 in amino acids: CSVETGDETQYF. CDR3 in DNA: TGCAGCGTTGAAACGGGGGACGAGACCCAGTACTTC.

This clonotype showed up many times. The DNA for the CDR3 is TGTGCCAGCAGGGTGCAAAGCTGGCGCACAGATACGCAGTATTTT. Translating it yields CASRVQSWRTDTQYF. This chain uses TRBV6-1 with TRBJ2-3; unclear D gene. The V end lost 6 bases, the J end lost 1 base, and 14 bases lay between the germline ends. CDR3 length: 15 amino acids. CDR1 and CDR2 (germline): MNHNS, SASEGT.

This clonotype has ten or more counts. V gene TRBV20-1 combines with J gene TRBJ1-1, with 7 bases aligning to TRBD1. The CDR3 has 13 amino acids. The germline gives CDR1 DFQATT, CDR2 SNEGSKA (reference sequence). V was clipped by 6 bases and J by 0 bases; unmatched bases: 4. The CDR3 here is CSAPGQVNTEAFF. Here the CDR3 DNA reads TGCAGTGCACCTGGACAGGTGAACACTGAAGCTTTCTTT.

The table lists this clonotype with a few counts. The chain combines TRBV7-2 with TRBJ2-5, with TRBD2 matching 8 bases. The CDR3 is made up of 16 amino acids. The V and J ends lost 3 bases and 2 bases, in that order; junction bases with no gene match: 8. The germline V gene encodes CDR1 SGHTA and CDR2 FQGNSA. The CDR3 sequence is CASSFRPGGVQETQYF. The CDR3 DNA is TGTGCCAGCAGCTTTCGCCCGGGAGGGGTACAAGAGACCCAGTACTTC.